The 31 T cell receptor beta chains below come from one sample, sequenced in a study of blood T cells in healthy people across ages. Combining a sample-barcoded 5' primer with a J-beta primer mix, a second PCR ran for about 7 to 11 cycles. TCRdb re-called the 5' RACE reads with MiXCR, one entry per CDR3 protein. The sample contains about a million distinct CDR3 sequences, just over 50% of which appear only once. Sequences were obtained from blood. Every receptor here comes from a woman in her sixties or seventies in good health.

This chain links TRBV29-1 with TRBJ2-1; D may be TRBD2 (6 bases). CDR1 SQVTM and CDR2 ANQGSEA come from the germline V gene. CDR3 size: 13 residues. V was pared by 5 bases and J by 4 bases, with 12 bases between. The CDR3 region has the DNA TGCAGCGTTATCGGGAGTATATACAATGAGCAGTTCTTC. The encoded protein is CSVIGSIYNEQFF.

The sample holds a few counts of this clonotype. The chain carries TRBV6-1 and TRBJ2-7; D is perhaps TRBD2 (5 bases). V was cut by 10 bases and J by 4 bases, with 11 bases left in between. The CDR3 is 11 residues long. Germline CDR1 reads MNHNS; CDR2 reads SASEGT. The CDR3 DNA sequence: TGTGCCACACTAGGGTTTTACGAGCAGTACTTC. Translated: CATLGFYEQYF.

This clonotype was seen a single time. The V gene is TRBV6-5, the J gene TRBJ2-5; a possible D gene is TRBD1 (5 bases). The germline V and J ends were trimmed by 8 bases and 3 bases, with 16 bases remaining between them. CDR3 length equals 14 residues. Germline CDR1 MNHEY, CDR2 SVGAGI. CDR3 sequence (DNA): TGTGCCAGCCGAAGCACAGGAACCGAAGAGACCCAGTACTTC. Its translation: CASRSTGTEETQYF.

This clonotype was found a few times. This chain links TRBV2 with TRBJ2-7; no definite D call. The CDR3 contains 12 residues. Germline CDR1 reads SNHLY; CDR2 reads FYNNEI. The germline V and J ends were trimmed by 6 bases and 2 bases, with 8 bases remaining between them. The DNA for the CDR3 is TGTGCCAGCAGACGGGTAACCTACGAGCAGTACTTC. Residues: CASRRVTYEQYF.

CDR3: CASSDSSRTSGSSRAYNEQFF. The CDR3 nucleotides are TGTGCCAGCAGTGACTCCTCTAGGACTAGCGGGAGTTCTAGGGCATACAATGAGCAGTTCTTC. This sequence joins TRBV6-4 and TRBJ2-1; 13 positions match TRBD2. Losses at the gene ends were 0 bases for V and 4 bases for J; bases not matched to a gene: 15. CDR3 length: 21 amino acids. Germline V gene lookup returns CDR1 MRHNA and CDR2 SNTAGT.

This clonotype was counted once. This chain's CDR3 is CSASPLRLSGNQPQHF. The CDR3, as DNA: TGCAGTGCTAGTCCTTTGAGGTTGTCCGGCAATCAGCCCCAGCATTTT. The chain carries TRBV20-1 and TRBJ1-5; no clear D gene. The V end lost 3 bases, the J end lost 2 bases, and 17 bases lay between the germline ends. CDR3 length: 16 residues. Per the germline V gene, CDR1 is DFQATT and CDR2 is SNEGSKA (reference sequence).

The chain uses TRBV4-1 and TRBJ2-1; 12 positions agree with TRBD2. The length of the CDR3 is 20 residues. Trimming took 4 bases from V and 1 from J; bases not matched to a gene: 14. CDR1 is MGHRA, CDR2 YSYEKL, per germline. CDR3 in amino acids: CASSPRGSSGRGASYNEQFF. In DNA form, the CDR3 reads TGCGCCAGCAGCCCACGGGGGTCTAGCGGGAGGGGAGCGTCCTACAATGAGCAGTTCTTC.

This chain uses TRBV4-2 with TRBJ1-5; unclear D gene. Trimming cost V 0 bases and J 3 bases, with 12 bases left between them. Germline V CDR1 and CDR2: LGHNA, YNFKEQ. CDR3 size: 16 residues. CDR3: CASSQDFVGFNQPQHF. Written as DNA, the CDR3 is TGTGCCAGCAGCCAAGATTTCGTAGGGTTCAATCAGCCCCAGCATTTT.

The J gene is TRBJ2-6, the V gene TRBV6-1; 12 bases agree with TRBD2. V trimming: 5 bases; J trimming: 5 bases; junction bases outside the gene matches: 7. The CDR3 covers 17 residues. CDR1 is MNHNS, CDR2 SASEGT, per germline. Written as DNA, the CDR3 is TGTGCCAGCAGTACGACTAGCGGGAGAGCTAGGGCCAACGTCCTGACTTTC. Translated, it gives CASSTTSGRARANVLTF.

This chain joins TRBV27 and TRBJ2-7; D is perhaps TRBD2 (6 bases). The DNA end is a closer match to TRBJ2-5, so the J assignment may be wrong. CDR3 size: 15 residues. Germline lookup yields CDR1 MNHEY and CDR2 SMNVEV (reference sequence). DNA for the CDR3: TGTGCCAGCAGTTTAGGGACTTATTACCGGGAGACCCAGTACTTC. The encoded protein is CASSLGTYYRETQYF.

This clonotype was counted a few times. The chain links TRBV2 to TRBJ2-1; 7 positions match TRBD2. Trimming removed 7 bases from V and 8 bases from J; junction bases left unmatched: 8. CDR3 length equals 13 residues. CDR1 and CDR2 from the germline V gene are SNHLY and FYNNEI. CDR3 in amino acids: CASTGGSRYEQFF. The CDR3 nucleotides read TGTGCCAGCACTGGCGGGAGTAGGTATGAGCAGTTCTTC.

This clonotype has a count of ten or more. The junction shows a germline mismatch at one end, possibly a read error. The chain combines TRBV3-1 with TRBJ2-7; D is uncertain. Germline-derived CDR1 and CDR2 are LGHDT and YNNKEL (reference sequence). This CDR3 has 14 residues. The CDR3 protein is CASSQGGGTYEQYF. Written as DNA, the CDR3 is TGCGCCAGCAGCCAAGGTGGCGGAACCTACGAGCAGTACTTC.

The chain links TRBV5-1 to TRBJ2-2; 8 bases are a match to TRBD2. Trimming removed 2 bases from V and 7 bases from J; junction bases left unmatched: 4. CDR3 length: 14 residues. Looked up from germline, CDR1 is SGHRS and CDR2 is YFSETQ. The CDR3 loop is CASSLLAASGELFF. The CDR3 coding sequence is TGCGCCAGCAGCTTACTAGCGGCTAGCGGGGAGCTGTTTTTT.

The gene calls are TRBV20-1 and TRBJ2-5, with D possibly matching TRBD1 (6 bases). V lost 4 bases, J lost 1 base, and 10 bases lay in between. The CDR3 spans 13 residues. The germline V gene encodes CDR1 DFQATT and CDR2 SNEGSKA (reference sequence). CDR3 bases: TGCAGTGCTACGGACAGTACCCAAGAGACCCAGTACTTC. Its translation: CSATDSTQETQYF.

V is TRBV20-1 and J is TRBJ2-3, with TRBD2 identical over 11 bases. From germline, CDR1 is DFQATT and CDR2 SNEGSKA (reference sequence). The length of the CDR3 is 18 residues. V was clipped by 1 base and J by 0 bases; unmatched bases: 9. The CDR3 sequence is CSARAYLRTSGSTDTQYF. Here the CDR3 DNA reads TGCAGTGCTAGAGCTTACCTACGGACTAGCGGGAGCACAGATACGCAGTATTTT.

The rearrangement uses TRBV20-1 and TRBJ2-4; 12 bases fit TRBD1. The CDR3 consists of 16 residues. Germline CDR1 reads DFQATT; CDR2 reads SNEGSKA (reference sequence). V lost 1 base to trimming and J lost 6 bases; unmatched junction nucleotides: 7. As DNA, the CDR3 is TGCAGTGCTAGAGGGGACAGGGGGCTGAGTGTAAACATTCAGTACTTC. It translates to CSARGDRGLSVNIQYF.

The genes are TRBV28 and TRBJ2-5; D is tentatively TRBD1 or TRBD2 (5 bases each). V was trimmed by 10 bases and J by 11 bases, leaving 17 bases between them. Germline CDR1 is MDHEN and CDR2 is SYDVKM. The CDR3 is 11 amino acids. Here the CDR3 reads CATWTLGEQYF. CDR3 in DNA: TGTGCCACGTGGACTTTGGGGGAGCAGTACTTC.

J is TRBJ2-1 and V is TRBV5-1; 7 positions match TRBD1. The CDR3 totals 14 residues. With 4 bases clipped from V and 3 bases from J, the junction kept 4 bases outside the gene matches. Germline V lookup: CDR1 SGHRS, CDR2 YFSETQ. CDR3 in DNA: TGCGCCAGCAGCACGCGGACAGGCTACAATGAGCAGTTCTTC. Its translation: CASSTRTGYNEQFF.

The chain joins TRBV7-9 to TRBJ1-5, with 8 nucleotides matching TRBD1. The germline V gene encodes CDR1 SEHNR and CDR2 FQNEAQ (reference sequence). The junction had 6 bases not matched to a gene; V was cut back by 5 bases and J by 3 bases. The CDR3 covers 15 residues. This CDR3 is CASSNQGQVNQPQHF. In DNA, the CDR3 is TGTGCCAGCAGCAACCAGGGACAGGTCAATCAGCCCCAGCATTTT. Using reference TRBV7-9 and TRBJ1-5 for the parts outside the CDR3, the full variable domain is DTGVSQNPRHKITKRGQNVTFRCDPISEHNRLYWYRQTLGQGPEFLTYFQNEAQLEKSRLLSDRFSAERPKGSFSTLEIQRTEQGDSAMYLCASSNQGQVNQPQHFGDGTRLSIL.

This clonotype was detected a few times. V is TRBV7-2 and J is TRBJ2-3, with D maybe TRBD1 (5 bases). The CDR3 is 14 amino acids. Trimming took 1 base from V and 5 from J, leaving 10 bases between them. CDR1 and CDR2 (germline): SGHTA, FQGNSA. The DNA for the CDR3 is TGTGCCAGCAGCTTAGGGGGCGCAGGAGATACGCAGTATTTT. It codes for CASSLGGAGDTQYF.

This clonotype was recorded a few times. The rearrangement joins TRBV19 to TRBJ2-7; no clear D. The CDR3 spans 14 residues. V was shortened by 8 bases and J by 2 bases, with 16 bases between the two germline ends. Germline CDR1 reads LNHDA; CDR2 reads SQIVND (reference sequence). The CDR3 DNA reads TGTGCCAGTCGACGTACCGAAAGGACCTACGAGCAGTACTTC. It translates to CASRRTERTYEQYF.

The V and J genes are TRBV3-1 and TRBJ2-7; D is perhaps TRBD2 (5 bases). This CDR3 is 15 amino acids long. Trimming stripped 6 bases from V and 2 bases from J, with 17 bases between. Germline loops: CDR1 LGHDT, CDR2 YNNKEL (reference sequence). DNA of the CDR3: TGTGCCAGCAGTCTTTATGGAGGTGTTACCTACGAGCAGTACTTC. Its protein is CASSLYGGVTYEQYF.

This CDR3 is CASSQGYETSGKTDTQYF. As DNA, the CDR3 is TGCGCCAGCAGCCAGGGTTACGAGACTAGCGGGAAAACAGATACGCAGTATTTT. The genes are TRBV4-1 and TRBJ2-3; the match to TRBD2 covers 11 bases. CDR3 length: 18 amino acids. Trimming cost V 3 bases and J 3 bases; bases outside gene matches: 11. Looked up from germline, CDR1 is MGHRA and CDR2 is YSYEKL.

The chain couples TRBV19 to TRBJ2-7; TRBD1 matches at 8 bases. CDR3 length: 15 residues. In germline, CDR1 is LNHDA, CDR2 SQIVND (reference sequence). With 4 bases clipped from V and 2 bases from J, the junction kept 7 bases outside the gene matches. The CDR3: CASSTAGTGTYEQYF. The CDR3, as DNA: TGTGCCAGTAGTACAGCCGGGACAGGCACCTACGAGCAGTACTTC.

This rearrangement joins TRBV15 to TRBJ2-3; D is uncertain. The CDR3 sequence is 12 residues long. Germline V lookup: CDR1 LNHNV, CDR2 YYDKDF (reference sequence). V lost 3 bases to trimming and J lost 13 bases, with 14 bases between them. The CDR3 protein is CATSRDDTSKYF. The CDR3 DNA follows: TGTGCCACCAGCAGGGATGATACGTCGAAGTATTTT.

This clonotype showed up just a few times. This chain joins TRBV12-3 or TRBV12-4 and TRBJ2-3; TRBD1 is a possible D gene (7 bases). This CDR3 comprises 15 residues. Trimming stripped 2 bases from V and 6 bases from J, with 15 bases between. CDR3 sequence reads: CASSLRRAGGDTQYF. CDR3 nucleotides: TGTGCCAGCAGTTTAAGGAGGGCAGGGGGTGATACGCAGTATTTT.

The sample holds a few counts of this clonotype. The chain combines TRBV13 with TRBJ2-5; TRBD1 is a possible D gene (5 bases). Germline V gives CDR1 PRHDT, CDR2 FYEKMQ (reference sequence). There are 14 residues in the CDR3. V was clipped by 4 bases and J by 1 base, with 10 bases between them. The chain's CDR3 is CASSSDSFQETQYF. The CDR3 region has the DNA TGTGCCAGCAGCTCAGACAGTTTCCAAGAGACCCAGTACTTC.

The chain couples TRBV4-1 to TRBJ2-3, with D unclear. Trimming pared 4 bases from V and 1 base from J, leaving 12 bases between. The CDR3 totals 15 residues. Per germline, CDR1 MGHRA and CDR2 YSYEKL. CDR3 sequence (DNA): TGCGCCAGCAGCCCCAGCGCTACAGGCACAGATACGCAGTATTTT. Translated: CASSPSATGTDTQYF.

This clonotype was picked up a small number of times. The V gene is TRBV12-3 or TRBV12-4, the J gene TRBJ1-1, with D perhaps TRBD1 (5 bases). The V end lost 8 bases, the J end lost 4 bases, and 20 bases lay between the germline ends. The CDR3 length is 15 residues. The CDR3 here is CASDPTGAGLTEAFF. The CDR3 DNA is TGTGCCAGCGATCCCACTGGGGCAGGGCTCACTGAAGCTTTCTTT.

A note on this clonotype: A much larger clone lies one base from this, so it may be a read error. The chain employs TRBV5-1 and TRBJ2-3; tentative D call: TRBD1 (5 bases). Germline V gives CDR1 SGHRS, CDR2 YFSETQ. The CDR3 spans 20 residues. The germline V and J ends were trimmed by 4 bases and 6 bases, with 33 bases remaining between them. This chain's CDR3 is CASSPLMSRALALSTDTQYF. CDR3 in DNA: TGCGCCAGCAGCCCGCTGATGTCCAGGGCCCTGGCCCTCTCCACCGATACGCAGTATTTT.

CDR3 in DNA: TGTGCCAGCAGCTGGATTCGCTTGAAGACTAGCGGGGCCTCCTCCTACGAGCAGTACTTC. Translation: CASSWIRLKTSGASSYEQYF. The gene calls are TRBV7-9 and TRBJ2-7; TRBD2 matches 11 bases. The CDR3 has 20 amino acids. V dropped 4 bases and J dropped 0; count of bases not matched to a gene: 17. Germline assignment: CDR1 SEHNR and CDR2 FQNEAQ (reference sequence).